The next 31 T cell receptor beta chains were all read from a single sample in a study of Ad26.COV2.S vaccination and SARS-CoV-2 variants. Treatment denoted: roughly 20 received Ad26.COV2.S at low or high dose, single or two shots; 5 received placebo; per-sample allocation not given. Samples were taken on day 63 after the first vaccine or placebo injection. Method: immunoSEQ multiplex PCR; TCRdb's copy keeps in-frame clones and lacks some. The sample carries hundreds of thousands of clones, roughly nine tenths recorded once. The material was peripheral blood, obtained in a trial of Ad26.COV2.S vaccine versus placebo. The receptors here all came from a person between 18 and 65 years old who received the Ad26.COV2.S COVID-19 vaccine or a placebo.

The chain carries TRBV19 and TRBJ2-1, with 12 positions matching TRBD2. The germline gives CDR1 LNHDA, CDR2 SQIVND (reference sequence). There are 14 residues in the CDR3. V shed 2 bases and J 15 bases; nucleotides not matched to a gene: 8. The CDR3 nucleotides are TGTGCCAGTAGTATAAGGCTAGCGGGAGGGGTGCCGTTCTTC. Its translation is CASSIRLAGGVPFF.

CDR3 nucleotides: TGCAGTGCTAGTCCGCTCCAAGAGACCCAGTACTTC. This gives the protein CSASPLQETQYF. V usage is TRBV20-1 and J usage is TRBJ2-5; D remains unclear. V was cut by 3 bases and J by 1 base, with 6 bases left in between. Germline V gene lookup returns CDR1 DFQATT and CDR2 SNEGSKA (reference sequence). This CDR3 is 12 amino acids long.

This clone was recorded once. The V gene is TRBV29-1, the J gene TRBJ1-2; a possible D gene is TRBD1 (5 bases). Germline V gene lookup returns CDR1 SQVTM and CDR2 ANQGSEA. V shed 1 base and J shed 2 bases, with 14 bases lying between them. CDR3 size: 15 residues. CDR3 residues: CSVEGGVSQNYGYTF. DNA for the CDR3: TGCAGCGTTGAAGGGGGCGTCAGCCAAAACTATGGCTACACCTTC.

The gene calls are TRBV18 and TRBJ1-2, with TRBD1 as a possible D gene (5 bases). From germline, CDR1 is KGHSH and CDR2 LQKENI. This CDR3 spans 13 amino acids. V shed 0 bases and J shed 8 bases, with 10 bases lying between them. The CDR3 bases are TGTGCCAGCTCACCACCCCAGGGCAAAGGCTACACCTTC. Protein: CASSPPQGKGYTF.

This chain links TRBV4-2 with TRBJ2-3; D is unresolved. CDR1 is LGHNA and CDR2 is YNFKEQ in the germline V gene. The CDR3 is 14 residues long. V was trimmed by 4 bases and J by 0 bases, leaving 8 bases between them. CDR3 DNA sequence: TGTGCCAGCAGCCGCAGAGATAGCACAGATACGCAGTATTTT. It is translated as CASSRRDSTDTQYF.

This sequence joins TRBV6-2 or TRBV6-3 and TRBJ2-7; 10 bases agree with TRBD2. Germline CDR1 MNHEY, CDR2 SVGEGT. Trimming at V came to 2 bases and at J to 9 bases, leaving 10 bases not matched to a gene. The CDR3 is 15 amino acids. Here the CDR3 reads CASSYGTLAGAGQYF. The DNA of the CDR3 is TGTGCCAGCAGTTACGGGACTCTAGCGGGAGCTGGGCAGTACTTC.

The chain links TRBV12-3 or TRBV12-4 to TRBJ1-1, with 7 positions matching TRBD1. With 2 bases clipped from V and 8 bases from J, the junction kept 5 bases outside the gene matches. The CDR3 contains 13 residues. This chain's CDR3 is CASSLRDSTEAFF. Here the CDR3 DNA reads TGTGCCAGCAGTTTAAGGGACAGTACCGAAGCTTTCTTT.

The chain recombines TRBV11-2 with TRBJ2-4; unclear D gene. The germline V gene has CDR1 SGHAT and CDR2 FQNNGV. CDR3 length: 16 amino acids. V was pared by 3 bases and J by 0 bases, with 12 bases between. This CDR3 is CASSFRLDEAKNIQYF. In DNA, the CDR3 is TGTGCCAGCAGCTTCAGACTGGACGAAGCCAAAAACATTCAGTACTTC. Full variable domain (remainder filled in from reference TRBV11-2 and TRBJ2-4): EAGVAQSPRYKIIEKRQSVAFWCNPISGHATLYWYQQILGQGPKLLIQFQNNGVVDDSQLPKDRFSAERLKGVDSTLKIQPAKLEDSAVYLCASSFRLDEAKNIQYFGAGTRLSVL.

This chain links TRBV19 with TRBJ1-5, with TRBD1 matching over 9 bases. Trimming removed 4 bases from V and 2 bases from J; junction bases left unmatched: 15. The CDR3 is 19 residues long. Germline lookup yields CDR1 LNHDA and CDR2 SQIVND (reference sequence). The CDR3 is CASSTKGQGSAVGNQPQHF. Here the CDR3 DNA reads TGTGCCAGTAGTACCAAGGGACAGGGATCGGCAGTTGGCAATCAGCCCCAGCATTTT.

The chain carries TRBV19 and TRBJ2-2, with 9 positions matching TRBD2. CDR3 length: 16 residues. From germline, CDR1 is LNHDA and CDR2 SQIVND (reference sequence). Trimming at V came to 3 bases and at J to 0 bases, leaving 2 bases not matched to a gene. In DNA, the CDR3 is TGTGCCAGTAGTATTAGCGGGGGATCGAACACCGGGGAGCTGTTTTTT. This translates into CASSISGGSNTGELFF.

V is TRBV7-2 and J is TRBJ1-2, with D perhaps TRBD1 (6 bases). CDR1 SGHTA and CDR2 FQGNSA come from the germline V gene. The germline V and J ends were trimmed by 4 bases and 4 bases, with 16 bases remaining between them. The CDR3 extends over 15 amino acids. The CDR3 sequence: CASSYSQGSFYGYTF. Here the CDR3 DNA reads TGTGCCAGCAGCTACTCGCAGGGGTCTTTCTATGGCTACACCTTC.

This sequence joins TRBV10-2 and TRBJ1-4, with D uncertain. The CDR3 runs to 12 residues. Trimming took off 2 bases at V and 11 bases at J, with 9 bases between the two ends. CDR1 and CDR2 (germline): WSHSY, SAAADI. CDR3 sequence: CASSEGLGKLFF. The CDR3 DNA sequence: TGCGCCAGCAGTGAGGGACTGGGGAAACTGTTTTTT.

This clone has only one observation. The chain uses TRBV19 and TRBJ1-5; D remains unclear. Trimming pared 0 bases from V and 1 base from J, leaving 13 bases between. The CDR3 is 17 residues long. CDR1 LNHDA and CDR2 SQIVND come from the germline V gene (reference sequence). The CDR3 sequence is CASSIDQGGVSNQPQHF. The CDR3 nucleotides read TGTGCCAGTAGTATAGATCAAGGTGGTGTAAGCAATCAGCCCCAGCATTTT.

The chain is built from TRBV6-5 and TRBJ2-7, with 9 bases aligning to TRBD1. The CDR3 is 13 residues long. Germline assignment: CDR1 MNHEY and CDR2 SVGAGI. J gave up 5 bases and V 5 bases, and 4 bases lay outside the gene matches. The CDR3: CASSRDRVDEQYF. The CDR3 DNA reads as TGTGCCAGCAGTCGGGACAGGGTCGACGAGCAGTACTTC.

This clone was recorded only once. The chain has TRBV6-6 and TRBJ1-2, with TRBD1 as a possible D gene (5 bases). CDR1 is MNHNY and CDR2 is SVGAGI in the germline V gene (reference sequence). The CDR3 sequence is 15 residues long. V lost 0 bases and J 7 bases, leaving 15 bases between the germline ends. CDR3 sequence reads: CASSYSGGSSGGYTF. The CDR3 DNA reads as TGTGCCAGCAGTTACTCCGGGGGTTCGAGTGGTGGCTACACCTTC.

V gene TRBV2 combines with J gene TRBJ2-3; 11 bases are shared with TRBD2. Germline trimming cut 3 bases from V and 5 bases from J; bases unmatched to any gene: 7. The CDR3 runs to 16 residues. The germline V gene encodes CDR1 SNHLY and CDR2 FYNNEI. The CDR3 nucleotides read TGTGCCAGCAGTGAGGGGCTAGCGGGAGGATTAGATACGCAGTATTTT. Its protein is CASSEGLAGGLDTQYF.

The table lists this clone with a few counts. This chain uses TRBV19 with TRBJ1-6; 7 nucleotides align to TRBD1. The junction had 3 bases not matched to a gene; V was cut back by 3 bases and J by 4 bases. The CDR3 is made up of 15 amino acids. Germline loops: CDR1 LNHDA, CDR2 SQIVND (reference sequence). In DNA, the CDR3 is TGTGCCAGTAGTATGCCAGGGGGTTATAATTCACCCCTCCACTTT. It is translated as CASSMPGGYNSPLHF.

The genes are TRBV14 and TRBJ2-5, with D tentatively TRBD2 (6 bases). This CDR3 is 16 amino acids long. Germline V CDR1 and CDR2: SGHDN, FVKESK. V was cut by 1 base and J by 1 base, with 13 bases left in between. For the CDR3, the DNA is TGTGCCAGCAGCCAAGTCGCAGGAGGGGTCCAAGAGACCCAGTACTTC. Its protein is CASSQVAGGVQETQYF. Full variable domain (rest looked up from reference TRBV14 and TRBJ2-5): EAGVTQFPSHSVIEKGQTVTLRCDPISGHDNLYWYRRVMGKEIKFLLHFVKESKQDESGMPNNRFLAERTGGTYSTLKVQPAELEDSGVYFCASSQVAGGVQETQYFGPGTRLLVL.

CDR3 region: CASSPQGEYYGELFF. CDR3 in DNA: TGTGCCAGCAGCCCGCAGGGCGAGTACTACGGGGAGCTGTTTTTT. The J gene is TRBJ2-2, the V gene TRBV9; D is perhaps TRBD1 (5 bases). In germline, CDR1 is SGDLS, CDR2 YYNGEE. V lost 4 bases and J 7 bases, leaving 17 bases between the germline ends. There are 15 residues in the CDR3.

This chain joins TRBV6-2 or TRBV6-3 and TRBJ1-5; D possibly corresponds to TRBD1 (5 bases). This CDR3 contains 14 residues. Per the germline V gene, CDR1 is MNHEY and CDR2 is SVGEGT. Trimming shortened V by 0 bases and J by 11 bases, and 14 bases separated the two germline ends. CDR3 in DNA: TGTGCCAGCAGTTACTCGGGGGGAACTTTGTCCCAGCATTTT. It specifies CASSYSGGTLSQHF.

The chain combines TRBV27 with TRBJ1-6; D is uncertain. The ends were cut back, 1 base at V and 9 bases at J, with 7 bases in the middle. The length of the CDR3 is 13 residues. In germline, CDR1 is MNHEY, CDR2 SMNVEV (reference sequence). CDR3 in amino acids: CASSLFLGSPLHF. DNA for the CDR3: TGTGCCAGCAGTTTATTTTTGGGTTCACCCCTCCACTTT.

This clone was observed a single time. This chain joins TRBV19 and TRBJ2-7; tentative D call: TRBD2 (6 bases). V was trimmed by 5 bases and J by 6 bases, leaving 20 bases between them. The CDR3 has 15 residues. The germline CDR1 and CDR2 sequences are LNHDA and SQIVND (reference sequence). This CDR3 is CASSVQSGTLGEQYF. In nucleotides, the CDR3 is TGTGCCAGTAGTGTTCAATCCGGGACTCTGGGCGAGCAGTACTTC.

J is TRBJ2-7 and V is TRBV16; maybe TRBD2 (6 bases). Trimming took off 0 bases at V and 5 bases at J, with 11 bases between the two ends. From germline, CDR1 is KGHSY and CDR2 FQNENV. The CDR3 contains 14 residues. As DNA, the CDR3 is TGTGCCAGCAGCCAATCAGGAGGGTCCCACGAGCAGTACTTC. It translates to CASSQSGGSHEQYF.

The V gene is TRBV5-6, the J gene TRBJ2-3, with 9 nucleotides matching TRBD2. The length of the CDR3 is 16 residues. Germline assignment: CDR1 SGHDT and CDR2 YYEEEE. V shed 4 bases and J 3 bases; nucleotides not matched to a gene: 9. The CDR3 is CASSIQVAGATDTQYF. Written as DNA, the CDR3 is TGTGCCAGCAGCATCCAAGTAGCGGGAGCGACAGATACGCAGTATTTT. Complete variable domain (other parts from reference TRBV5-6 and TRBJ2-3): DAGVTQSPTHLIKTRGQQVTLRCSPKSGHDTVSWYQQALGQGPQFIFQYYEEEERQRGNFPDRFSGHQFPNYSSELNVNALLLGDSALYLCASSIQVAGATDTQYFGPGTRLTVL.

The chain recombines TRBV30 with TRBJ2-2, with 8 bases aligning to TRBD2. The CDR3 is made up of 14 amino acids. Per germline, CDR1 GTSNPN and CDR2 SVGIG (reference sequence). Trimming took 2 bases from V and 4 from J; bases not matched to a gene: 3. The CDR3 nucleotides are TGTGCCTGGAGTCGACTAGCGCGCACCGGGGAGCTGTTTTTT. Its translation is CAWSRLARTGELFF.

The chain recombines TRBV24-1 with TRBJ2-3; no definite D call. Trimming shortened V by 3 bases and J by 5 bases, and 2 bases separated the two germline ends. Germline CDR1 reads KGHDR; CDR2 reads SFDVKD. The CDR3 has 11 residues. The CDR3 reads CATSDIDTQYF. The CDR3 DNA reads as TGTGCCACCAGTGATATAGATACGCAGTATTTT.

This rearrangement joins TRBV4-2 to TRBJ2-1; D uncertain. This CDR3 is 14 amino acids long. Germline CDR1 LGHNA, CDR2 YNFKEQ. The V and J ends lost 0 bases and 7 bases respectively, with 10 bases between them. The CDR3 DNA reads as TGTGCCAGCAGCCAAGATTCGGCTCGGAATGAGCAGTTCTTC. Translation: CASSQDSARNEQFF.

The V gene is TRBV5-1, the J gene TRBJ2-5; 15 bases are shared with TRBD2. This CDR3 contains 16 residues. J gave up 4 bases and V 5 bases, and 6 bases lay outside the gene matches. Per the germline V gene, CDR1 is SGHRS and CDR2 is YFSETQ. This chain's CDR3 is CASRTGLAGGGETQYF. The CDR3 DNA reads TGCGCCAGCAGGACGGGACTAGCGGGAGGTGGAGAGACCCAGTACTTC.

V is TRBV4-1 and J is TRBJ2-5, with TRBD2 matching 8 bases. The CDR3 covers 15 residues. In germline, CDR1 is MGHRA, CDR2 YSYEKL. The V segment lost 1 base and the J segment 3 bases; nucleotides outside the gene matches: 4. The CDR3 DNA sequence: TGCGCCAGCAGCCAAGGCTATAGCGGGAAAGAGACCCAGTACTTC. Translated, it gives CASSQGYSGKETQYF.

This clone was observed a handful of times. The same CDR3 can be traced to other DNA sequences in this sample. CDR3 in amino acids: CASSLSGDGYTF. The CDR3 DNA reads as TGCGCCAGCAGCTTGTCGGGAGATGGCTACACCTTC. The chain carries TRBV5-1 and TRBJ1-2; D unresolved. There are 12 residues in the CDR3. The germline gives CDR1 SGHRS, CDR2 YFSETQ. Trimming left V 1 base short and J 6 bases short, with 7 bases between.

This chain uses TRBV11-3 with TRBJ2-3; 13 nucleotides match TRBD2. The germline gives CDR1 SGHNT, CDR2 YENEEA. This CDR3 comprises 18 residues. V lost 1 base, J lost 3 bases, and 7 bases stayed unmatched. DNA of the CDR3: TGTGCCAGCAGCTTAGGTCGGGGACTAGCGGGGAAGACAGATACGCAGTATTTT. Protein sequence: CASSLGRGLAGKTDTQYF. Combining the CDR3 with reference TRBV11-3 and TRBJ2-3 gives the whole variable domain EAGVVQSPRYKIIEKKQPVAFWCNPISGHNTLYWYLQNLGQGPELLIRYENEEAVDDSQLPKDRFSAERLKGVDSTLKIQPAELGDSAVYLCASSLGRGLAGKTDTQYFGPGTRLTVL.